These 28 T cell receptor beta chains came from one sample sequenced in a study of shared clonotypes between healthy human individuals. Naive CD8 cells lacked CD45RO and underwent positive selection for CCR7, leaving out terminally differentiated effector memory CD45RA+ cells. Sequenced by immunoSEQ multiplex PCR; TCRdb stores in-frame clones only, minus some. The table records over 750,000 clones, around 96% of them present only once. Source material: naive CD8+ T cells sorted from blood. These receptor sequences come from a man aged 25 to 40 in good health.

The CDR3 coding sequence is TGTGCCAGCAGCACACCAGGGGACTGGGCCAACGTCCTGACTTTC. Protein: CASSTPGDWANVLTF. This rearrangement joins TRBV9 to TRBJ2-6; D possibly uses TRBD1 or TRBD2 (6 bases each). Germline CDR1 SGDLS, CDR2 YYNGEE. The CDR3 loop spans 15 amino acids. The V end lost 4 bases, the J end lost 5 bases, and 13 bases lay between the germline ends.

V gene TRBV29-1 combines with J gene TRBJ1-2; D is unresolved. The germline V and J ends were trimmed by 3 bases and 1 base, with 9 bases remaining between them. The length of the CDR3 is 13 residues. The germline gives CDR1 SQVTM, CDR2 ANQGSEA. In nucleotides, the CDR3 is TGCAGCGTTGATGGGGTCAGTAACTATGGCTACACCTTC. Translating gives CSVDGVSNYGYTF.

V and J are TRBV27 and TRBJ2-1; 12 bases match TRBD1. CDR3 size: 18 residues. The junction had 19 bases not matched to a gene; V was cut back by 8 bases and J by 8 bases. The germline gives CDR1 MNHEY, CDR2 SMNVEV (reference sequence). CDR3 protein: CASQGQGANGRVHDEQFF. The CDR3 coding sequence is TGTGCCAGCCAGGGACAGGGGGCGAACGGGAGGGTACACGATGAGCAGTTCTTC.

The J gene is TRBJ2-7, the V gene TRBV6-1; D uncertain. Germline loops: CDR1 MNHNS, CDR2 SASEGT. The length of the CDR3 is 15 residues. Between the trimmed V and J ends, which lost 6 bases and 0 bases, there was a span of 15 bases. CDR3: CASRESDRSSYEQYF. For the CDR3, the DNA is TGTGCCAGCAGGGAATCGGATAGGAGCTCCTACGAGCAGTACTTC.

The V and J genes are TRBV29-1 and TRBJ2-7; D call uncertain. The CDR3 is made up of 11 amino acids. Germline CDR1 and CDR2: SQVTM and ANQGSEA. V lost 3 bases, J lost 5 bases, and 8 bases lay in between. The CDR3 protein is CSVEDENEQYF. The CDR3 DNA reads as TGCAGCGTTGAGGATGAAAACGAGCAGTACTTC.

The rearrangement joins TRBV19 to TRBJ1-5; the D is unclear. Trimming cost V 1 base and J 2 bases, with 12 bases left between them. From germline, CDR1 is LNHDA and CDR2 SQIVND (reference sequence). CDR3 length equals 16 residues. The CDR3, as DNA: TGTGCCAGTAGTATAGTCGGAGGGTCGGGCAATCAGCCCCAGCATTTT. Encoded protein: CASSIVGGSGNQPQHF. The full variable domain, rest sourced from reference TRBV19 and TRBJ1-5, is DGGITQSPKYLFRKEGQNVTLSCEQNLNHDAMYWYRQDPGQGLRLIYYSQIVNDFQKGDIAEGYSVSREKKESFPLTVTSAQKNPTAFYLCASSIVGGSGNQPQHFGDGTRLSIL.

The CDR3 loop reads CAISSPSGTHYYEQYF. The CDR3 DNA reads as TGTGCCATCAGCTCCCCTTCGGGGACACACTACTACGAGCAGTACTTC. The chain combines TRBV10-3 with TRBJ2-7; possible D gene TRBD1, 6 bases. Germline lookup yields CDR1 ENHRY and CDR2 SYGVKD. There are 16 residues in the CDR3. Between the trimmed V and J ends, which lost 6 bases and 3 bases, there was a span of 21 bases.

The V call is TRBV12-5, the J call TRBJ2-1, with no clear D. This CDR3 has 12 residues. Looked up from germline, CDR1 is LGHNT and CDR2 is FRNRAP. V shed 0 bases and J shed 7 bases, with 4 bases lying between them. CDR3: CASGLVRNEQFF. The CDR3 DNA reads as TGTGCTAGTGGTTTGGTAAGAAATGAGCAGTTCTTC.

This clone was seen just once. The rearrangement joins TRBV29-1 to TRBJ2-7; perhaps D is TRBD1 or TRBD2 (6 bases each). Trimming removed 2 bases at V and 3 bases at J, with 11 bases between. CDR1 and CDR2 from the germline V gene are SQVTM and ANQGSEA. CDR3 size: 13 residues. CDR3 in DNA: TGCAGCGTTGAATCCAGGGGAGGCTACGAGCAGTACTTC. Amino acid sequence: CSVESRGGYEQYF.

The V call is TRBV15, the J call TRBJ2-2; D tentatively fits TRBD1 or TRBD2 (5 bases each). The CDR3 spans 16 residues. V was clipped by 0 bases and J by 4 bases, with 12 bases between them. Germline lookup yields CDR1 LNHNV and CDR2 YYDKDF (reference sequence). In DNA form, the CDR3 reads TGTGCCACCAGCAGAGACAGAGGGGTAGTCACCGGGGAGCTGTTTTTT. This translates into CATSRDRGVVTGELFF.

This sequence joins TRBV5-4 and TRBJ2-7, with D perhaps matching TRBD1 (6 bases). The ends were cut back, 0 bases at V and 2 bases at J, with 12 bases in the middle. Germline-derived CDR1 and CDR2 are SGHNT and YYREEE (reference sequence). The CDR3 loop spans 15 amino acids. CDR3 nucleotide sequence: TGTGCCAGCAGCTTGGATTCCACAGGGACCTACGAGCAGTACTTC. This sequence encodes CASSLDSTGTYEQYF.

This clone was seen only once. The chain employs TRBV9 and TRBJ2-2; D remains unclear. Between the trimmed V and J ends, which lost 2 bases and 4 bases, there was a span of 6 bases. CDR3 length: 13 amino acids. The germline CDR1 and CDR2 sequences are SGDLS and YYNGEE. CDR3 amino acids: CASSVYGTGELFF. CDR3 coding DNA: TGTGCCAGCAGCGTGTACGGCACCGGGGAGCTGTTTTTT. The full variable domain, completed using reference TRBV9 and TRBJ2-2, is DSGVTQTPKHLITATGQRVTLRCSPRSGDLSVYWYQQSLDQGLQFLIQYYNGEERAKGNILERFSAQQFPDLHSELNLSSLELGDSALYFCASSVYGTGELFFGEGSRLTVL.

The V call is TRBV30, the J call TRBJ2-1; 9 bases are shared with TRBD2. Germline V gene sequence: CDR1 GTSNPN, CDR2 SVGIG (reference sequence). The CDR3 spans 13 residues. V trimming: 6 bases; J trimming: 1 base; junction bases outside the gene matches: 1. The CDR3 DNA reads TGTGCCTGTCTAGCGGGATCCTACAATGAGCAGTTCTTC. It translates to CACLAGSYNEQFF.

This chain joins TRBV10-2 and TRBJ2-3; 8 nucleotides align to TRBD1. The CDR3 consists of 14 residues. Trimming at V came to 6 bases and at J to 4 bases, leaving 6 bases not matched to a gene. Looked up from germline, CDR1 is WSHSY and CDR2 is SAAADI. DNA for the CDR3: TGCGCCAGCAGGCCCGCAGGGGGCCCAGATACGCAGTATTTT. Protein product: CASRPAGGPDTQYF.

This clone came up a few times. The chain recombines TRBV6-1 with TRBJ1-5, with 8 bases lining up with TRBD1. The CDR3 totals 18 residues. Germline lookup yields CDR1 MNHNS and CDR2 SASEGT. V shed 3 bases, J shed 0 bases, and the junction held 10 bases outside the gene matches. CDR3 bases: TGTGCCAGCAGTGATAAGGACAGGGTCGGCTATAGCAATCAGCCCCAGCATTTT. Translation: CASSDKDRVGYSNQPQHF.

The genes are TRBV7-8 and TRBJ2-1, with 9 nucleotides matching TRBD1. The length of the CDR3 is 16 residues. In germline, CDR1 is SGHVS, CDR2 FQNEAQ. V trimming: 6 bases; J trimming: 6 bases; junction bases outside the gene matches: 12. The CDR3 loop reads CASRHNSGTGTNEQFF. As DNA, the CDR3 is TGTGCCAGCAGACACAACTCCGGGACAGGGACCAATGAGCAGTTCTTC.

Note on this clone: Distinct nucleotide sequences in the sample also encode this CDR3. The V and J genes are TRBV27 and TRBJ2-7; D is unresolved. CDR1 MNHEY and CDR2 SMNVEV come from the germline V gene (reference sequence). The CDR3 is made up of 12 amino acids. Trimming removed 4 bases at V and 3 bases at J, with 7 bases between. The CDR3 sequence is CASSSLNYEQYF. The CDR3, as DNA: TGTGCCAGCAGTTCCCTCAACTACGAGCAGTACTTC.

This chain connects TRBV6-6 to TRBJ1-5, with D unclear. Trimming cost V 4 bases and J 8 bases, with 21 bases left between them. This CDR3 has 16 amino acids. CDR1 is MNHNY, CDR2 SVGAGI, per germline (reference sequence). For the CDR3, the DNA is TGTGCCAGCAGTTCCGCCGACACGGACGGTGTCGAGCCCCAGCATTTT. Protein: CASSSADTDGVEPQHF.

This chain joins TRBV7-9 and TRBJ2-3; a weak D match, TRBD1 (5 bases). V lost 5 bases to trimming and J lost 4 bases, with 10 bases between them. The CDR3 is made up of 13 amino acids. Germline V gene data show CDR1 as SEHNR and CDR2 as FQNEAQ (reference sequence). The CDR3 DNA follows: TGTGCCAGCAGCGGACGACAGCCAGATACGCAGTATTTT. Amino acid sequence: CASSGRQPDTQYF.

This chain uses TRBV7-9 with TRBJ1-5; the D is unclear. Trimming removed 5 bases from V and 0 bases from J, with 8 bases in between. The CDR3 sequence is 14 residues long. In germline, CDR1 is SEHNR, CDR2 FQNEAQ (reference sequence). DNA of the CDR3: TGTGCCAGCAGCGCCGGGGATAGCAATCAGCCCCAGCATTTT. As protein: CASSAGDSNQPQHF.

The chain has TRBV19 and TRBJ1-1; D is undetermined. V was clipped by 5 bases and J by 3 bases, with 13 bases between them. The CDR3 spans 14 residues. Germline CDR1 reads LNHDA; CDR2 reads SQIVND (reference sequence). CDR3 nucleotide sequence: TGTGCCAGTAGTGAAGGGCTATGGGACACTGAAGCTTTCTTT. Its translation: CASSEGLWDTEAFF.

The chain links TRBV4-1 to TRBJ1-3; D is ambiguous. V gave up 0 bases and J gave up 4 bases, with 13 bases separating them. The CDR3 has 16 residues. Germline loops: CDR1 MGHRA, CDR2 YSYEKL. In DNA, the CDR3 is TGCGCCAGCAGCCAAGAGTCCCGTCTACGCGGAAACACCATATATTTT. Protein: CASSQESRLRGNTIYF.

The CDR3 DNA reads as TGTGCCAGCAGCTCGAGCCTCGGGGGCAATCAGCCCCAGCATTTT. Its protein is CASSSSLGGNQPQHF. This chain connects TRBV9 to TRBJ1-5; D remains ambiguous. Trimming stripped 4 bases from V and 2 bases from J, with 13 bases between. This CDR3 is 15 amino acids long. Per the germline V gene, CDR1 is SGDLS and CDR2 is YYNGEE.

The V call is TRBV28, the J call TRBJ2-7, with TRBD2 matching 7 bases. The germline V gene has CDR1 MDHEN and CDR2 SYDVKM. The CDR3 has 15 residues. After removal of 2 bases from V and 3 bases from J, the junction contained 7 bases not matched to a gene. For the CDR3, the DNA is TGTGCCAGCAGTTTAACCCTAGCGGAGATCTACGAGCAGTACTTC. Residues: CASSLTLAEIYEQYF.

J is TRBJ2-3 and V is TRBV27, with 10 bases lining up with TRBD1. CDR1 MNHEY and CDR2 SMNVEV come from the germline V gene (reference sequence). The CDR3 has 16 amino acids. V lost 5 bases to trimming and J lost 0 bases; unmatched junction nucleotides: 5. The CDR3 loop is CASSTRTGGSTDTQYF. The CDR3 DNA sequence: TGTGCCAGCAGTACACGGACAGGGGGGAGCACAGATACGCAGTATTTT.

The V and J genes are TRBV5-1 and TRBJ1-1; 7 positions agree with TRBD1. Germline V gives CDR1 SGHRS, CDR2 YFSETQ. The CDR3 is made up of 15 amino acids. The trim removed 4 bases at V and 0 bases at J, leaving 6 bases unmatched. In DNA form, the CDR3 reads TGCGCCAGCAGCGAGGGACAGAACATGAACACTGAAGCTTTCTTT. Translation: CASSEGQNMNTEAFF.

The chain uses TRBV7-9 and TRBJ2-3; D may match TRBD1 or TRBD2 (5 bases each). The V gene lost 5 bases and the J gene lost 1 base, with 16 bases spanning the gap. The CDR3 consists of 16 residues. Germline CDR1 and CDR2: SEHNR and FQNEAQ (reference sequence). CDR3 DNA sequence: TGTGCCAGCAGCCACCGGGACCGCTTTGGCACAGATACGCAGTATTTT. It encodes CASSHRDRFGTDTQYF.

The chain recombines TRBV5-1 with TRBJ1-2; 8 bases are shared with TRBD1. Germline V CDR1 and CDR2: SGHRS, YFSETQ. The CDR3 spans 15 residues. The trim removed 5 bases at V and 4 bases at J, leaving 10 bases unmatched. The CDR3 DNA sequence: TGCGCCAGCAGAACAGGGGGAACCTCTCTCTATGGCTACACCTTC. It codes for CASRTGGTSLYGYTF.